Given below is one T cell receptor beta chain in context. What it recognizes is unknown. This specimen belongs to a study of shared clonotypes between healthy human individuals. Whole-study results and caveats: Tissues were not sampled, only blood, and their repertoires likely differ.

CDR3 length equals 14 residues. Germline V gene sequence: CDR1 SGHRS, CDR2 YFSETQ. Deletions cut 1 base from V and 3 bases from J, with 9 bases between. Sorted-subset replicate PCR reactions contained approximately 190 ng DNA, corresponding to approximately 30,000 T cell genomes. Some clones are missing from TCRdb's copy, which holds only in-frame ones; the method was immunoSEQ multiplex PCR. The sample yields about 670,000 clones, approximately 79% seen once. Sequenced input: memory CD4+ T cells sorted from blood. Documented subset: CD45RA-negative fraction. This sequence was found in a woman under 40 in good health. The gene calls are TRBV5-1 and TRBJ2-3; D ambiguous. The CDR3 sequence: CASSLSHGTDTQYF. CDR3 coding DNA: TGCGCCAGCAGCTTGTCTCACGGGACAGATACGCAGTATTTT.